A selection of T cell receptor beta chains follows, all from one sample in a study of blood T cell repertoires in COVID-19. Using immunoSEQ multiplex PCR, the repertoire was profiled, and TCRdb retains in-frame clones only, with some absent. Among 220,000 or so clones, around nine tenths were seen once, and the ten largest hold 14% to 15%. The sequencing sample was made of PBMCs or T cells enriched from blood (not recorded which). Source of these receptors: a woman between 45 and 65 years old with acute COVID-19. Both conserved end residues are trimmed from each CDR3. The order of the fields is J gene, V gene, CDR3 length, D gene, CDR3 protein. A D gene is named only where the DNA matches it firmly.

TRBJ2-2,TRBV7-9,12,TRBD1,ASSDGQGAGELF
TRBJ1-5,TRBV6-1,11,NA,ASSELVTRSQH
TRBJ2-7,TRBV5-8,12,TRBD1,ASSLWDRTYEQY
TRBJ2-7,TRBV6-5,13,NA,ASSYLAETPYEQY
TRBJ2-2,TRBV28,12,TRBD2,ASVLAGAIGELF
TRBJ1-4,TRBV30,13,TRBD1,AWGGTAVENEKLF
TRBJ1-3,TRBV29-1,11,NA,SVGTYSGNTIY
TRBJ1-5,TRBV24-1,14,NA,ATSDPTTRSNQPQH
TRBJ1-4,TRBV6-5,13,TRBD1,ASSYAGTGVEKLF
TRBJ2-3,TRBV5-1,14,TRBD2,ASSLALAGAGDTQY
TRBJ1-1,TRBV6-5,11,TRBD1,ASSWTGVAEAF
TRBJ2-7,TRBV6-5,13,NA,ASSLSGSNLYEQY
TRBJ2-5,TRBV24-1,15,TRBD2,ATSDPRTSGIQETQY
TRBJ2-5,TRBV5-1,12,NA,ASSNGQQQETQY
TRBJ2-7,TRBV27,13,TRBD2,ASSSSSGSWYEQY
TRBJ1-4,TRBV2,11,TRBD1,ASRTGVGEKLF
TRBJ1-1,TRBV5-1,16,TRBD1,ASSLRLGQGGTNTEAF
TRBJ2-7,TRBV6-5,11,NA,ASSYDSTYEQY
TRBJ2-7,TRBV6-5,10,NA,ASSPQGNEQY
TRBJ2-7,TRBV7-2,13,NA,ASSLGGSETYEQY
TRBJ2-5,TRBV7-3,14,NA,ASSLGIVRGQETQY
TRBJ2-5,TRBV5-4,12,TRBD1,ASSSQGATETQY
TRBJ2-6,TRBV4-2,14,NA,ASSQGWGAGANVLT
TRBJ2-1,TRBV7-3,14,TRBD2,ASSSLGVAGGNEQF
TRBJ2-3,TRBV28,14,NA,ASSASGPPSTDTQY
TRBJ1-1,TRBV29-1,10,NA,SVAWGDTEAF
TRBJ2-6,TRBV19,16,NA,ASSWVTGWSSGANVLT
TRBJ1-5,TRBV24-1,14,NA,ATSDAGTYSNQPQH
TRBJ1-5,TRBV11-3,17,NA,ASSKSGKDRGSRNQPQH
TRBJ2-1,TRBV24-1,15,TRBD1,ATSDRDSLSSYNEQF
TRBJ1-5,TRBV28,14,TRBD1,ASSLVGTAYNQPQH
TRBJ2-2,TRBV28,14,NA,ASSSPGIANTGELF
TRBJ1-4,TRBV5-1,13,NA,ASSLTGATNEKLF
TRBJ1-2,TRBV28,13,TRBD1,ASTPQGVSNYGYT
TRBJ1-2,TRBV28,13,TRBD1,ASSLGQATAYGYT
TRBJ1-5,TRBV6-1,15,NA,ASSERWGHGTNQPQH
TRBJ1-1,TRBV7-8,11,NA,ASSLDPNTEAF
TRBJ1-1,TRBV19,13,TRBD1,ASTPDRGSGTEAF
TRBJ1-1,TRBV11-3,15,NA,ASSLVCRPDLNTEAF
TRBJ1-1,TRBV7-3,12,NA,ASSLRGASTEAF
TRBJ2-7,TRBV4-1,12,TRBD1,ASSGQGATYEQY
TRBJ2-1,TRBV4-1,13,NA,ASSQPTTRRNEQF
TRBJ2-1,TRBV19,13,TRBD2,ASSRPSGYYNEQF
TRBJ1-2,TRBV2,14,NA,ASTLTRPTLWYGYT
TRBJ2-7,TRBV4-3,13,NA,ASSQVGSGSYEQY
TRBJ1-4,TRBV12-3/TRBV12-4,10,NA,ASSLARGSLF
TRBJ2-2,TRBV7-9,17,TRBD2,ASSPGLAGRLYHTGELF
TRBJ1-4,TRBV20-1,11,NA,SASESANEKLF